These 26 T cell receptor beta chains came from one sample sequenced in a study of shared clonotypes between healthy human individuals (dated by TCRdb to 2020 to 2021). Library method: the immunoSEQ multiplex PCR assay. TCRdb stores this immuneACCESS table with in-frame sequences only. Part of the clones is absent; in the studies checked, under half of the shortfall reflects unresolved V genes, and no reason is known for the rest. The table for this sample lists a few hundred thousand clones; 95% to 98% of them were counted only once. The top ten clonotypes cover 0.045% to 0.06% of the sample. The sample comprised naive CD4+ T cells sorted from blood. The cell subset or site label of this sample denotes: CD45RA+ positively selected. These receptors were taken from a woman aged 25 to 39 in good health.

This chain links TRBV9 with TRBJ2-1; 13 bases agree with TRBD2. Germline lookup yields CDR1 SGDLS and CDR2 YYNGEE. The CDR3 runs 16 residues. The ends lost 3 bases at V and 12 bases at J; junction bases unmatched: 12. The CDR3 is CASSERGLAGTWPQFF. CDR3 in DNA: TGTGCCAGCAGCGAAAGGGGACTAGCGGGAACCTGGCCGCAGTTCTTC. The variable domain in full, completed from reference TRBV9 and TRBJ2-1, reads DSGVTQTPKHLITATGQRVTLRCSPRSGDLSVYWYQQSLDQGLQFLIQYYNGEERAKGNILERFSAQQFPDLHSELNLSSLELGDSALYFCASSERGLAGTWPQFFGPGTRLTVL.

The chain combines TRBV7-9 with TRBJ2-6; the match to TRBD1 covers 7 bases. This CDR3 has 16 residues. CDR1 SEHNR and CDR2 FQNEAQ come from the germline V gene (reference sequence). Trimming removed 3 bases from V and 2 bases from J; junction bases left unmatched: 4. CDR3 DNA: TGTGCCAGCAGCTTCCGAGGGGGCGCTGGGGCCAACGTCCTGACTTTC. Its protein is CASSFRGGAGANVLTF.

This chain connects TRBV5-1 to TRBJ2-3, with 9 bases lining up with TRBD2. CDR1 and CDR2 (germline): SGHRS, YFSETQ. The V gene end was trimmed by 1 base and the J gene end by 1 base; junction bases not matched to a gene: 4. This CDR3 comprises 16 residues. CDR3 nucleotides: TGCGCCAGCAGCTTGAGGCTAGCGGGACGCACAGATACGCAGTATTTT. This gives the protein CASSLRLAGRTDTQYF.

The chain combines TRBV30 with TRBJ1-6, with D perhaps matching TRBD1 (5 bases). The V gene's germline CDR1 is GTSNPN and CDR2 SVGIG (reference sequence). The CDR3 length is 12 residues. Trimming removed 3 bases from V and 9 bases from J, with 9 bases in between. CDR3 loop: CAWRQAGSPLHF. DNA for the CDR3: TGTGCCTGGAGACAGGCAGGTTCACCCCTCCACTTT. Using reference TRBV30 and TRBJ1-6 for the parts outside the CDR3, the full variable domain is SQTIHQWPATLVQPVGSPLSLECTVEGTSNPNLYWYRQAAGRGLQLLFYSVGIGQISSEVPQNLSASRPQDRQFILSSKKLLLSDSGFYLCAWRQAGSPLHFGNGTRLTVT.

The chain employs TRBV11-3 and TRBJ2-1, with TRBD2 identical over 11 bases. The CDR3 runs 15 residues. Trimming cost V 8 bases and J 4 bases; bases outside gene matches: 7. The V gene's germline CDR1 is SGHNT and CDR2 YENEEA. The CDR3 coding sequence is TGTGCCAGCCCCCCCGGGACTAGCGGTTACAATGAGCAGTTCTTC. This sequence encodes CASPPGTSGYNEQFF.

V gene TRBV6-5 combines with J gene TRBJ2-2; D may be TRBD2 (5 bases). The CDR3 covers 14 residues. Trimming pared 8 bases from V and 3 bases from J, leaving 13 bases between. Germline assignment: CDR1 MNHEY and CDR2 SVGAGI. The CDR3 spells CASRDPHDTGELFF. DNA for the CDR3: TGTGCCAGCCGGGATCCGCACGACACCGGGGAGCTGTTTTTT.

This sequence joins TRBV28 and TRBJ1-1, with a weak D call TRBD1 (5 bases). Looked up from germline, CDR1 is MDHEN and CDR2 is SYDVKM. The CDR3 extends over 13 amino acids. V was cut by 5 bases and J by 8 bases, with 15 bases left in between. The CDR3 spells CASSKGPAGEAFF. The CDR3 bases are TGTGCCAGCAGTAAGGGACCCGCGGGGGAAGCTTTCTTT.

The chain is built from TRBV19 and TRBJ2-2, with D perhaps TRBD2 (5 bases). The V gene lost 8 bases and the J gene lost 4 bases, with 14 bases spanning the gap. From germline, CDR1 is LNHDA and CDR2 SQIVND (reference sequence). CDR3 length: 14 amino acids. CDR3 residues: CASGSRAGTGELFF. The CDR3 region has the DNA TGTGCCAGTGGGAGTAGGGCGGGCACCGGGGAGCTGTTTTTT.

This chain links TRBV9 with TRBJ1-2; tentative D call: TRBD1 (5 bases). V lost 2 bases and J 5 bases, leaving 10 bases between the germline ends. Germline-derived CDR1 and CDR2 are SGDLS and YYNGEE. The CDR3 spans 13 residues. For the CDR3, the DNA is TGTGCCAGCAGCGTCACGGGGGATTATGGCTACACCTTC. It translates to CASSVTGDYGYTF.

This chain connects TRBV28 to TRBJ1-2; maybe TRBD1 (5 bases). The ends were cut back, 7 bases at V and 4 bases at J, with 16 bases in the middle. Per germline, CDR1 MDHEN and CDR2 SYDVKM. The CDR3 sequence is 14 residues long. CDR3 loop: CASISEGIGYGYTF. The CDR3 bases are TGTGCCAGCATTAGTGAGGGGATCGGCTATGGCTACACCTTC.

The chain employs TRBV11-2 and TRBJ1-5, with 8 bases aligning to TRBD1. CDR3 length: 14 amino acids. Germline CDR1 reads SGHAT; CDR2 reads FQNNGV. Trimming at V came to 1 base and at J to 5 bases, leaving 1 base not matched to a gene. The CDR3 DNA follows: TGTGCCAGCAGCTTAGCAGGGGGCTATCAGCCCCAGCATTTT. Its protein product is CASSLAGGYQPQHF.

J is TRBJ2-1 and V is TRBV18, with D possibly being TRBD1 (6 bases). CDR3 length: 14 residues. Trimming took off 3 bases at V and 8 bases at J, with 14 bases between the two ends. Germline assignment: CDR1 KGHSH and CDR2 LQKENI. CDR3 bases: TGTGCCAGCTCACCCTATACAGGGTTCGATGAGCAGTTCTTC. Amino acid sequence: CASSPYTGFDEQFF.

This rearrangement joins TRBV5-4 to TRBJ2-1, with D possibly TRBD2 on 5 matching bases. CDR3 length: 12 residues. Looked up from germline, CDR1 is SGHNT and CDR2 is YYREEE (reference sequence). Trimming shortened V by 4 bases and J by 3 bases, and 5 bases separated the two germline ends. For the CDR3, the DNA is TGTGCCAGCAGCCGGGACTACAATGAGCAGTTCTTC. This gives the protein CASSRDYNEQFF.

The rearrangement uses TRBV28 and TRBJ1-1; 8 bases match TRBD1. This CDR3 contains 12 residues. After removal of 5 bases from V and 13 bases from J, the junction contained 9 bases not matched to a gene. Germline loops: CDR1 MDHEN, CDR2 SYDVKM. The CDR3 DNA is TGTGCCAGCAGTCACCCAACAGGGGGGGATTTCTTT. The encoded protein is CASSHPTGGDFF. Full variable domain (remainder filled in from reference TRBV28 and TRBJ1-1): DVKVTQSSRYLVKRTGEKVFLECVQDMDHENMFWYRQDPGLGLRLIYFSYDVKMKEKGDIPEGYSVSREKKERFSLILESASTNQTSMYLCASSHPTGGDFFGQGTRLTVV.

J is TRBJ2-7 and V is TRBV30; maybe TRBD2 (6 bases). The germline gives CDR1 GTSNPN, CDR2 SVGIG (reference sequence). The CDR3 is 13 amino acids. The V and J ends lost 7 bases and 0 bases respectively, with 13 bases between them. The CDR3 spells CAFRRVGSYEQYF. For the CDR3, the DNA is TGTGCCTTTAGGAGGGTAGGCTCCTACGAGCAGTACTTC.

This CDR3 reads CASGPGLAPYEQYF. The DNA for the CDR3 is TGTGCCAGCGGGCCGGGACTAGCCCCCTACGAGCAGTACTTC. The V call is TRBV6-1, the J call TRBJ2-5; 9 bases line up with TRBD2. The J call is in doubt because the DNA end fits TRBJ2-7 better. The length of the CDR3 is 14 residues. The germline gives CDR1 MNHNS, CDR2 SASEGT.

This chain links TRBV7-6 with TRBJ2-1, with TRBD2 matching 10 bases. The trim removed 3 bases at V and 6 bases at J, leaving 11 bases unmatched. This CDR3 has 17 residues. CDR1 is SGHVS, CDR2 FNYEAQ, per germline. DNA for the CDR3: TGTGCCAGCAGCTTTGTTCCCGGTCTAGCGGGAGTCAATGAGCAGTTCTTC. It specifies CASSFVPGLAGVNEQFF.

Note on this clone: The sample carries other DNA sequences with the same CDR3. The chain carries TRBV5-1 and TRBJ2-1; the match to TRBD2 covers 11 bases. CDR1 and CDR2 from the germline V gene are SGHRS and YFSETQ. V lost 2 bases, J lost 7 bases, and 2 bases stayed unmatched. CDR3 length: 14 residues. CDR3 DNA sequence: TGCGCCAGCAGCTTACTAGCGGGAGTTAATGAGCAGTTCTTC. Translating it yields CASSLLAGVNEQFF.

V and J are TRBV30 and TRBJ2-2; TRBD2 agrees at 9 bases. Germline CDR1 and CDR2: GTSNPN and SVGIG (reference sequence). V dropped 4 bases and J dropped 4; count of bases not matched to a gene: 7. The CDR3 is made up of 15 amino acids. CDR3 amino acids: CAWNGLARATGELFF. As DNA, the CDR3 is TGTGCCTGGAATGGACTAGCGAGGGCCACCGGGGAGCTGTTTTTT.

V gene TRBV4-1 combines with J gene TRBJ2-7; 8 bases agree with TRBD2. The J segment lost 0 bases and the V segment lost 1 base, leaving 11 bases of the junction unmatched. CDR1 is MGHRA and CDR2 is YSYEKL in the germline V gene. This CDR3 region has 18 residues. The CDR3 DNA sequence: TGCGCCAGCAGCCAAGCCCCGCCGTTTAGCGGGATCTCCTACGAGCAGTACTTC. Translation gives CASSQAPPFSGISYEQYF.

The chain has TRBV6-1 and TRBJ2-2; the D is unclear. The germline CDR1 and CDR2 sequences are MNHNS and SASEGT. This CDR3 spans 14 amino acids. Trimming cost V 4 bases and J 2 bases, with 8 bases left between them. The CDR3 sequence is CASSVGRNTGELFF. In DNA, the CDR3 is TGTGCCAGCAGTGTCGGCCGAAACACCGGGGAGCTGTTTTTT.

V usage is TRBV7-6 and J usage is TRBJ2-7; the match to TRBD2 covers 7 bases. V shed 5 bases and J 1 base; nucleotides not matched to a gene: 8. Germline V gene sequence: CDR1 SGHVS, CDR2 FNYEAQ. The CDR3 is made up of 15 amino acids. CDR3 sequence reads: CASSTREFASYEQYF. The CDR3 region has the DNA TGTGCCAGCAGCACGCGGGAGTTCGCTTCCTACGAGCAGTACTTC.

The rearrangement uses TRBV5-6 and TRBJ2-1; the D gene is possibly TRBD2 (6 bases). Germline V CDR1 and CDR2: SGHDT, YYEEEE. The CDR3 is made up of 14 amino acids. V shed 0 bases and J shed 8 bases, with 12 bases lying between them. CDR3 loop: CASSLVGRDDEQFF. The DNA of the CDR3 is TGTGCCAGCAGCTTGGTTGGGCGGGACGATGAGCAGTTCTTC.

J is TRBJ2-7 and V is TRBV18; 8 bases map to TRBD2. The germline V gene has CDR1 KGHSH and CDR2 LQKENI. The ends lost 3 bases at V and 2 bases at J; junction bases unmatched: 6. The CDR3 extends over 15 amino acids. The CDR3 DNA follows: TGTGCCAGCTCACCCGGACTAGCTGAAGCCTACGAGCAGTACTTC. It is translated as CASSPGLAEAYEQYF. Filled out from reference TRBV18 and TRBJ2-7, the complete variable domain reads NAGVMQNPRHLVRRRGQEARLRCSPMKGHSHVYWYRQLPEEGLKFMVYLQKENIIDESGMPKERFSAEFPKEGPSILRIQQVVRGDSAAYFCASSPGLAEAYEQYFGPGTRLTVT.

The chain recombines TRBV29-1 with TRBJ2-5; TRBD1 aligns across 9 bases. The germline V gene encodes CDR1 SQVTM and CDR2 ANQGSEA. Trimming cost V 4 bases and J 11 bases; bases outside gene matches: 11. The CDR3 runs to 13 residues. The CDR3 nucleotides read TGCAGCGTTGGAACAGGGGGCGCGTATGTGCAGTACTTC. Translating it yields CSVGTGGAYVQYF.

CDR3 sequence reads: CASSLAETSGSLSYEQYF. The CDR3 region has the DNA TGCGCCAGCAGCTTGGCCGAGACTAGCGGTTCCCTCTCCTACGAGCAGTACTTC. This sequence joins TRBV5-1 and TRBJ2-7; 9 bases are a match to TRBD2. Germline V CDR1 and CDR2: SGHRS, YFSETQ. This CDR3 spans 18 amino acids. Trimming cost V 0 bases and J 0 bases; bases outside gene matches: 10.